The T cell receptor (beta chain) under discussion was sequenced for a study of blood T cell repertoires in COVID-19. On the study more broadly: Sample material is recorded as cDNA or gDNA derived from T cells, B-cell-depleted T cells, or PBMCs.

Profiling relied on immunoSEQ multiplex PCR, and the TCRdb table lists in-frame clones only, not all of them. The sample shows roughly 84,000 clones, around 80% of them seen only once. Trimming left V 5 bases short and J 7 bases short, with 15 bases between. Per the germline V gene, CDR1 is SGHTA and CDR2 is FQGNSA. The CDR3 consists of 14 residues. The TCR comes from a woman between 35 and 50 years old with active or convalescent COVID-19. The material sequenced was peripheral blood. V and J are TRBV7-2 and TRBJ1-3, with D maybe TRBD1 (6 bases). CDR3 amino acids: CASSTQGFGNTIYF. CDR3 DNA: TGTGCCAGCAGCACACAGGGATTCGGGAACACCATATATTTT.